One sample yielded the 19 T cell receptor beta chains listed below, sequenced in a study of T cell repertoires and leukemia-associated antigens. Which antigens these TCRs recognize remains unknown. From the 5' RACE reads, TCRdb called clonotypes with MiXCR, one entry per CDR3 protein. The sample has 9,000 to 15,000 distinct CDR3 sequences; over 40% are singletons. Sequenced input: CD3+ T cells sorted from blood and cultured. The source is a female donor in good health.

At least ten counts were recorded for this clonotype. This chain uses TRBV6-6 with TRBJ1-2; no reliable D call. The CDR3 loop spans 14 amino acids. With 8 bases removed from V and 4 bases from J, the gap between germline ends came to 17 bases. CDR1 is MNHNY and CDR2 is SVGAGI in the germline V gene (reference sequence). The CDR3 nucleotides are TGTGCCAGCGCGACACAACCCCTTGGCTATGGCTACACCTTC. Amino acids: CASATQPLGYGYTF.

A remark on this clonotype: One junction end does not reproduce the germline sequence, and a read error may be involved. The V and J genes are TRBV15 and TRBJ2-4; D is ambiguous. There are 16 residues in the CDR3. CDR1 is LNHNV and CDR2 is YYDKDF in the germline V gene (reference sequence). CDR3 in amino acids: CATSRAPRPVKSIQYF. As DNA, the CDR3 is TGTGCCACCAGCAGAGCCCCCCGACCAGTGAAAAGCATTCAGTACTTC.

This clonotype was observed at least ten times. The chain carries TRBV7-3 and TRBJ2-3; 10 nucleotides line up with TRBD1. Per germline, CDR1 SGHTA and CDR2 FQGTGA. J was trimmed by 4 bases and V by 3 bases; bases with no gene match: 1. This CDR3 has 14 amino acids. CDR3 DNA: TGTGCCAGCAGCTTCGGGACAGGGGCAGATACGCAGTATTTT. As protein: CASSFGTGADTQYF.

The chain links TRBV12-3 or TRBV12-4 to TRBJ2-7, with D possibly matching TRBD2 (6 bases). The CDR3 is made up of 16 amino acids. The V end was cut by 5 bases, the J end by 7 bases, with 24 bases between. The chain's CDR3 is CASSTEYSPQGLEQYF. CDR3 coding DNA: TGTGCCAGCAGTACCGAATATTCCCCCCAAGGACTAGAGCAGTACTTC.

The rearrangement uses TRBV5-1 and TRBJ2-1, with 11 bases identical to TRBD2. With 0 bases clipped from V and 3 bases from J, the junction kept 2 bases outside the gene matches. The CDR3 extends over 16 amino acids. CDR1 SGHRS and CDR2 YFSETQ come from the germline V gene. CDR3 in amino acids: CASSLVLAGGYNEQFF. The CDR3 region has the DNA TGCGCCAGCAGCTTGGTTCTAGCGGGAGGCTACAATGAGCAGTTCTTC. Full variable domain (outside the CDR3, taken from reference TRBV5-1 and TRBJ2-1): KAGVTQTPRYLIKTRGQQVTLSCSPISGHRSVSWYQQTPGQGLQFLFEYFSETQRNKGNFPGRFSGRQFSNSRSEMNVSTLELGDSALYLCASSLVLAGGYNEQFFGPGTRLTVL.

This clonotype has only a few counts. For the CDR3, the DNA is TGCAGCGTTGGAGGAACGGGAGGCTACAATGAGCAGTTCTTC. Its protein is CSVGGTGGYNEQFF. This sequence joins TRBV29-1 and TRBJ2-1; TRBD2 agrees at 7 bases. CDR1 is SQVTM, CDR2 ANQGSEA, per germline. V lost 4 bases and J lost 3; bases outside the gene matches: 6. This CDR3 region has 14 residues.

This chain links TRBV12-3 or TRBV12-4 with TRBJ2-3; no reliable D call. The CDR3 has 16 residues. Trimming pared 7 bases from V and 1 base from J, leaving 18 bases between. This chain's CDR3 is CASTRKVTVGTDTQYF. The CDR3 nucleotides are TGTGCCAGCACCCGAAAGGTGACGGTCGGCACAGATACGCAGTATTTT.

This clonotype was observed a handful of times. The gene calls are TRBV3-1 and TRBJ2-3; TRBD2 matches at 7 bases. Germline loops: CDR1 LGHDT, CDR2 YNNKEL (reference sequence). V lost 0 bases to trimming and J lost 4 bases; unmatched junction nucleotides: 13. This CDR3 region has 18 residues. CDR3 DNA sequence: TGTGCCAGCAGCCAAGACCCACGGGACTACCTTAAGGCAGATACGCAGTATTTT. This gives the protein CASSQDPRDYLKADTQYF.

V and J are TRBV5-1 and TRBJ2-5; 11 bases line up with TRBD2. CDR3 length equals 16 residues. The V segment lost 0 bases and the J segment 2 bases; nucleotides outside the gene matches: 3. Germline V gene sequence: CDR1 SGHRS, CDR2 YFSETQ. In nucleotides, the CDR3 is TGCGCCAGCAGCTTGGGTGGACTAGCGGGTCAAGAGACCCAGTACTTC. The encoded protein is CASSLGGLAGQETQYF.

The CDR3, as DNA: TGCGCCAGCAGCCAAGACCGGGGCTCTGGGGCCAACGTCCTGACTTTC. Protein sequence: CASSQDRGSGANVLTF. The chain is built from TRBV4-3 and TRBJ2-6; possible D gene TRBD2, 5 bases. The length of the CDR3 is 16 residues. Germline loops: CDR1 LGHNA, CDR2 YSLEER. V lost 0 bases to trimming and J lost 0 bases, with 6 bases between them.

This clonotype has just a few counts. The chain joins TRBV4-1 to TRBJ2-7; the D is unclear. Germline CDR1 and CDR2: MGHRA and YSYEKL. There are 14 residues in the CDR3. Trimming took 0 bases from V and 2 from J, leaving 8 bases between them. DNA for the CDR3: TGCGCCAGCAGCCAAGAAGACCTAACCTACGAGCAGTACTTC. It translates to CASSQEDLTYEQYF.

The chain recombines TRBV20-1 with TRBJ1-1; TRBD1 agrees at 12 bases. CDR3 size: 16 residues. With V trimmed by 6 bases and J by 4 bases, 12 bases remained unmatched. Looked up from germline, CDR1 is DFQATT and CDR2 is SNEGSKA (reference sequence). The CDR3 spells CSAPTGTGGRGTEAFF. The CDR3 nucleotides are TGCAGTGCGCCCACCGGGACAGGGGGCCGTGGCACTGAAGCTTTCTTT.

This chain uses TRBV5-8 with TRBJ2-5, with TRBD1 matching over 8 bases. CDR1 is SGHTS and CDR2 is YDEGEE in the germline V gene. The length of the CDR3 is 15 residues. V lost 1 base to trimming and J lost 4 bases; unmatched junction nucleotides: 6. For the CDR3, the DNA is TGTGCCAGCAGCTTGTGGGGACAGGCTTCAGAGACCCAGTACTTC. Protein product: CASSLWGQASETQYF.

CDR3 nucleotide sequence: TGCGCCAGCAGCTACGGACTAGCGGACATCACAGATACGCAGTATTTT. As protein: CASSYGLADITDTQYF. The chain carries TRBV5-1 and TRBJ2-3; 10 bases agree with TRBD2. Per germline, CDR1 SGHRS and CDR2 YFSETQ. This CDR3 is built from 16 residues. Trimming cost V 3 bases and J 2 bases; bases outside gene matches: 6.

V is TRBV12-3 or TRBV12-4 and J is TRBJ2-1; possible D gene TRBD2, 5 bases. This CDR3 comprises 17 residues. Trimming removed 0 bases from V and 3 bases from J, with 15 bases in between. The CDR3 loop reads CASSLARGRADYNEQFF. The CDR3 nucleotides are TGTGCCAGCAGTTTAGCGCGAGGGCGGGCCGACTACAATGAGCAGTTCTTC.

The V and J genes are TRBV9 and TRBJ2-2; D gene ambiguous. Germline V gene data show CDR1 as SGDLS and CDR2 as YYNGEE. V was trimmed by 4 bases and J by 5 bases, leaving 3 bases between them. CDR3 length: 11 amino acids. In nucleotides, the CDR3 is TGTGCCAGCAGCCGAACCGGGGAGCTGTTTTTT. This gives the protein CASSRTGELFF.

This chain links TRBV20-1 with TRBJ2-7, with D unresolved. Germline V lookup: CDR1 DFQATT, CDR2 SNEGSKA (reference sequence). This CDR3 is built from 12 residues. Trimming shortened V by 3 bases and J by 3 bases, and 9 bases separated the two germline ends. The CDR3 DNA reads as TGCAGTGCTAGGGCAGGCCGCTACGAGCAGTACTTC. Amino acids: CSARAGRYEQYF.

The J gene is TRBJ2-7, the V gene TRBV29-1, with D tentatively TRBD2 (6 bases). Germline-derived CDR1 and CDR2 are SQVTM and ANQGSEA. CDR3 length equals 12 residues. V was clipped by 3 bases and J by 5 bases, with 11 bases between them. CDR3 region: CSVDLGRHEQYF. The CDR3, as DNA: TGCAGCGTTGATTTAGGGAGGCACGAGCAGTACTTC.

This clonotype was picked up a small number of times. V and J are TRBV5-1 and TRBJ2-6; D might be TRBD1 (5 bases). Germline loops: CDR1 SGHRS, CDR2 YFSETQ. V was shortened by 0 bases and J by 3 bases, with 7 bases between the two germline ends. The CDR3 sequence is 15 residues long. The CDR3 spells CASSLEGVGANVLTF. The DNA of the CDR3 is TGCGCCAGCAGCTTGGAAGGGGTTGGGGCCAACGTCCTGACTTTC.